These 15 T cell receptor beta chains came from one sample sequenced in a study of blood T cells in healthy people across ages. Using a J-beta primer mix together with a sample-barcoded 5' primer, a second PCR was run for roughly 7 to 12 cycles. TCRdb ran MiXCR on the 5' RACE reads and lists one entry per CDR3 protein. The sample lists fewer than 900,000 distinct CDR3 sequences; around 40% were seen once. Input material: blood. These receptors were taken from a woman aged 55-69 years in good health.

This clonotype was found a few times. The chain recombines TRBV20-1 with TRBJ2-6; TRBD1 matches 7 bases. Unmatched junction bases numbered 8, after V lost 6 bases and J lost 0 bases. Per the germline V gene, CDR1 is DFQATT and CDR2 is SNEGSKA (reference sequence). This CDR3 is 16 amino acids long. In DNA, the CDR3 is TGCAGTGCCTCGGACAGGAGACACTCTGGGGCCAACGTCCTGACTTTC. This gives the protein CSASDRRHSGANVLTF.

This clonotype has a count of ten or more. The V call is TRBV4-2, the J call TRBJ1-1; TRBD1 is a possible D gene (6 bases). The CDR3 is made up of 13 amino acids. Trimming pared 6 bases from V and 0 bases from J, leaving 8 bases between. Germline V gene data show CDR1 as LGHNA and CDR2 as YNFKEQ. CDR3 sequence (DNA): TGTGCCAGCAGGCGGACAGTGAACACTGAAGCTTTCTTT. Translation gives CASRRTVNTEAFF.

V is TRBV20-1 and J is TRBJ2-1, with D perhaps TRBD1 or TRBD2 (5 bases each). Per germline, CDR1 DFQATT and CDR2 SNEGSKA (reference sequence). CDR3 length: 14 residues. Trimming removed 5 bases at V and 0 bases at J, with 11 bases between. Written as DNA, the CDR3 is TGCAGTGCTGGGACCACTACCTCCTACAATGAGCAGTTCTTC. This codes for CSAGTTTSYNEQFF.

The chain carries TRBV13 and TRBJ2-5, with D maybe TRBD2 (5 bases). The closer fit of TRBJ2-1 to the DNA end suggests the J call may be wrong. The CDR3 loop spans 15 amino acids. Per germline, CDR1 PRHDT and CDR2 FYEKMQ (reference sequence). CDR3 sequence: CASSPPHDNRETQFF. CDR3 DNA sequence: TGTGCCAGCAGCCCCCCTCATGATAATAGGGAGACCCAGTTCTTC.

The rearrangement uses TRBV20-1 and TRBJ2-7; 13 bases line up with TRBD2. The CDR3 spans 16 residues. Germline CDR1 reads DFQATT; CDR2 reads SNEGSKA (reference sequence). V was pared by 6 bases and J by 3 bases, with 11 bases of the junction left unmatched. This CDR3 reads CSAIDGLAGDFYEQYF. The CDR3, as DNA: TGCAGTGCCATTGACGGACTAGCGGGAGACTTCTACGAGCAGTACTTC.

The sample holds a few counts of this clonotype. The chain combines TRBV20-1 with TRBJ2-7, with 9 nucleotides matching TRBD1. V was pared by 1 base and J by 6 bases, with 4 bases of the junction left unmatched. The CDR3 has 13 residues. The germline V gene encodes CDR1 DFQATT and CDR2 SNEGSKA (reference sequence). This CDR3 is CSARGTGAAEQYF. The CDR3 DNA reads as TGCAGTGCTAGAGGGACAGGGGCAGCCGAGCAGTACTTC.

This clonotype was counted between two and nine times. This rearrangement joins TRBV7-9 to TRBJ2-1; 12 nucleotides align to TRBD2. The CDR3 is 14 amino acids. Germline V CDR1 and CDR2: SEHNR, FQNEAQ (reference sequence). The V segment lost 8 bases and the J segment 7 bases; nucleotides outside the gene matches: 6. The CDR3 bases are TGTGCCAGCGCGCCTAGCGGGGGGGCAAATGAGCAGTTCTTC. It encodes CASAPSGGANEQFF.

The chain carries TRBV6-5 and TRBJ2-1; the match to TRBD2 covers 10 bases. There are 15 residues in the CDR3. Germline CDR1 MNHEY, CDR2 SVGAGI. The V gene end was trimmed by 8 bases and the J gene end by 3 bases; junction bases not matched to a gene: 7. The CDR3 DNA sequence: TGTGCCAGCGCCCTCCTAGCGGGAGACTACAATGAGCAGTTCTTC. This encodes CASALLAGDYNEQFF.

The chain recombines TRBV5-1 with TRBJ2-5; possible D gene TRBD2, 6 bases. The DNA matches TRBJ2-1 better at its end, which makes the J call doubtful. Germline V gives CDR1 SGHRS, CDR2 YFSETQ. There are 16 residues in the CDR3. The CDR3 DNA reads as TGCGCCAGCAGCTTAGTGCGGGGAAGGTACCAAGAGACCCAGTTCTTC. Its translation: CASSLVRGRYQETQFF.

Remarks on this clonotype: This may arise from a read error, as a much more abundant clone is one base away. V is TRBV3-1 and J is TRBJ2-1; D is uncertain. Per germline, CDR1 LGHDT and CDR2 YNNKEL (reference sequence). This CDR3 spans 13 amino acids. CDR3 sequence: CASSLEGYKEQFF. CDR3 DNA: TGTGCCAGCAGCCTTGAAGGGTACAAAGAGCAGTTCTTC.

This clonotype was seen more than once but under ten times. This chain links TRBV5-1 with TRBJ2-3; D is possibly TRBD2 (6 bases). Trimming took off 6 bases at V and 4 bases at J, with 18 bases between the two ends. The CDR3 spans 15 residues. CDR1 is SGHRS, CDR2 YFSETQ, per germline. CDR3 DNA sequence: TGCGCCAGCACCTTATCCGGGAGTCAGGCAGATACGCAGTATTTT. Amino acid sequence: CASTLSGSQADTQYF. The full variable domain, in which reference TRBV5-1 and TRBJ2-3 provide the parts outside the CDR3, is KAGVTQTPRYLIKTRGQQVTLSCSPISGHRSVSWYQQTPGQGLQFLFEYFSETQRNKGNFPGRFSGRQFSNSRSEMNVSTLELGDSALYLCASTLSGSQADTQYFGPGTRLTVL.

This sequence joins TRBV11-2 and TRBJ2-7, with a tentative D call TRBD2 (6 bases). Trimming stripped 5 bases from V and 3 bases from J, with 11 bases between. Per the germline V gene, CDR1 is SGHAT and CDR2 is FQNNGV. The CDR3 consists of 13 residues. CDR3 sequence: CASSRGGGYEQYF. The CDR3 DNA reads as TGTGCCAGCAGCCGGGGAGGTGGCTACGAGCAGTACTTC.

This chain joins TRBV25-1 and TRBJ2-3, with no clear D. Trimming stripped 7 bases from V and 8 bases from J, with 13 bases between. This CDR3 region has 12 residues. CDR1 is MGHDK and CDR2 is SYGVNS in the germline V gene. The CDR3 sequence is CASKLGIGTQYF. As DNA, the CDR3 is TGTGCCAGCAAACTTGGGATCGGTACGCAGTATTTT.

The genes are TRBV7-3 and TRBJ2-5, with 11 bases fitting TRBD2. This CDR3 spans 15 amino acids. The germline V gene has CDR1 SGHTA and CDR2 FQGTGA. V trimming: 5 bases; J trimming: 11 bases; junction bases outside the gene matches: 13. This chain's CDR3 is CASSIRLAGSNEQYF. In DNA form, the CDR3 reads TGTGCCAGCAGCATAAGACTAGCGGGAAGCAATGAGCAGTACTTC.

This chain uses TRBV6-9 with TRBJ2-3; D gene unclear. This CDR3 contains 15 residues. The germline V gene encodes CDR1 MNHGY and CDR2 SVAAGI. The V end was cut by 5 bases, the J end by 4 bases, with 16 bases between. CDR3 loop: CASSPVKFRADTQYF. As DNA, the CDR3 is TGTGCCAGCAGTCCCGTTAAATTCCGCGCAGATACGCAGTATTTT.